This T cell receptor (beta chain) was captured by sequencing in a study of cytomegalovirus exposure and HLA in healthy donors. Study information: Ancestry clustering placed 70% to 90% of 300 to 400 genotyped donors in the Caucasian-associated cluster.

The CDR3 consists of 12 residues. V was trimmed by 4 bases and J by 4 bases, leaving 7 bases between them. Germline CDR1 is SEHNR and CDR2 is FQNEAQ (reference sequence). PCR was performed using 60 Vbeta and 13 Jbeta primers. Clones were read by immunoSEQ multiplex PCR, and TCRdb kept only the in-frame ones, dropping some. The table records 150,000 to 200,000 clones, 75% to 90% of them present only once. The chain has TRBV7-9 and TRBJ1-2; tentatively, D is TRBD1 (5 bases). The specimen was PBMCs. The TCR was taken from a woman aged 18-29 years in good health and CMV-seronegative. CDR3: CASSSTVYGYTF. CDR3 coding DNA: TGTGCCAGCAGCTCGACAGTCTATGGCTACACCTTC.